These T cell receptor beta chains were read from a single sample in a study of blood T cell repertoires in COVID-19. Produced via immunoSEQ multiplex PCR; TCRdb's table is partial and in-frame only. The sample includes about 320,000 clones, over 70% seen only once; the top ten take 5%. Sequenced input: PBMCs or T cells enriched from blood (not recorded which). The receptors derive from a man aged 25-45 years who had recovered from COVID-19. Each CDR3 is given with its conserved first and last residue. D genes are given only for firm matches. Some rows have no size entry. The others give once, few or many, or a class for an expanded clone.

abundance,d_gene,v_gene,j_gene,CDR3aa,CDR3nt
NA,NA,TRBV25-1,TRBJ2-1,CASSELGIASSYNEQFF,TGTGCCAGCAGTGAATTGGGCATCGCATCTTCCTACAATGAGCAGTTCTTC
NA,NA,TRBV7-8,TRBJ2-2,CASSLMAGSGELFF,TGTGCCAGCAGCCTAATGGCAGGTTCCGGGGAGCTGTTTTTT
NA,NA,TRBV5-5,TRBJ1-3,CASSPWVTLEAPGNTIYF,TGTGCCAGCAGCCCGTGGGTGACCCTGGAGGCACCTGGAAACACCATATATTTT
NA,TRBD1,TRBV7-2,TRBJ2-3,CASSLAGQALRTDTQYF,TGTGCCAGCAGCTTAGCGGGACAGGCGTTGAGGACAGATACGCAGTATTTT
NA,NA,TRBV5-1,TRBJ1-1,CASSWGGWDTEAFF,TGCGCCAGCAGCTGGGGGGGCTGGGACACTGAAGCTTTCTTT
NA,NA,TRBV30,TRBJ1-6,CAWSPLTGLTSPLHF,TGTGCCTGGAGCCCATTAACAGGGTTGACTTCACCCCTCCACTTT
NA,NA,TRBV20-1,TRBJ2-7,CSASPGVTYEQYF,TGCAGTGCTAGTCCGGGGGTCACCTACGAGCAGTACTTC
many,TRBD1,TRBV2,TRBJ2-4,CASRATGTADYF,TGTGCCAGCAGAGCCACCGGGACAGCCGATTACTTC
NA,NA,TRBV12-3/TRBV12-4,TRBJ2-2,CASSFRELFF,TGTGCCAGCAGTTTTAGGGAGCTGTTTTTT
NA,TRBD2,TRBV11-3,TRBJ2-1,CASSLGWASGTYNEQFF,TGTGCCAGCAGCTTAGGGTGGGCTAGCGGGACCTACAATGAGCAGTTCTTC
NA,TRBD1,TRBV19,TRBJ1-5,CASSVDRGRDSGQPQHF,TGTGCCAGTAGTGTCGACAGGGGGCGCGATTCAGGTCAGCCCCAGCATTTT
once,NA,TRBV11-2,TRBJ1-5,CASSLGENSNQPQHF,TGTGCCAGCAGTTTAGGGGAGAATAGCAATCAGCCCCAGCATTTT
NA,NA,TRBV9,TRBJ2-5,CASSVGSGGGETQYF,TGTGCCAGCAGCGTAGGATCGGGGGGCGGGGAGACCCAGTACTTC
NA,NA,TRBV7-9,TRBJ2-5,CASSFTGLETQYF,TGTGCCAGCAGCTTCACAGGGCTTGAGACCCAGTACTTC
once,TRBD1,TRBV5-6,TRBJ1-3,CASSSYRTGYSGNTIYF,TGTGCCAGCAGCTCGTATCGGACAGGATACTCTGGAAACACCATATATTTT
few,TRBD1,TRBV29-1,TRBJ2-1,CSVRQGAHVNEQFF,TGCAGCGTCCGACAGGGGGCGCATGTCAATGAGCAGTTCTTC
NA,NA,TRBV6-5,TRBJ2-7,CASSYGAGTYEQYF,TGTGCCAGCAGTTACGGCGCGGGGACCTACGAGCAGTACTTC
NA,TRBD1,TRBV6-4,TRBJ1-2,CASSANLDRGYGYTF,TGTGCCAGCAGTGCCAACCTGGACAGGGGATATGGCTACACCTTC
NA,TRBD1,TRBV18,TRBJ2-7,CASSPGQGDEQYF,TGTGCCAGCTCACCGGGACAGGGGGACGAGCAGTACTTC
NA,TRBD1,TRBV5-1,TRBJ1-6,CASSFTGTGDSPLHF,TGCGCCAGCAGCTTCACCGGGACAGGGGATTCACCCCTCCACTTT
NA,TRBD1,TRBV19,TRBJ1-1,CASSTPQTGAFFF,TGTGCCAGTAGTACACCTCAGACAGGGGCATTTTTCTTT
NA,TRBD2,TRBV15,TRBJ2-1,CATSRGLAGKYNEQFF,TGTGCCACCAGCAGAGGACTAGCGGGGAAATACAATGAGCAGTTCTTC
NA,NA,TRBV11-2,TRBJ1-5,CASSLGGDSNQPQHF,TGTGCCAGCAGCTTGGGAGGGGATAGCAATCAGCCCCAGCATTTT
NA,NA,TRBV7-9,TRBJ2-7,CASSLDSPRGRYEQYF,TGTGCCAGCAGCTTAGACTCACCTCGGGGGAGATACGAGCAGTACTTC
NA,TRBD1,TRBV7-2,TRBJ2-7,CASSPGTGGFYEQYF,TGTGCCAGCAGCCCAGGGACAGGGGGTTTCTACGAGCAGTACTTC
once,NA,TRBV12-3/TRBV12-4,TRBJ2-7,CASSLRKDGEQYF,TGTGCCAGCAGTTTGAGGAAGGATGGAGAGCAGTACTTC
NA,TRBD1,TRBV28,TRBJ2-2,CASSKSGQGDTGELFF,TGTGCCAGCTCAAAGTCGGGACAGGGAGACACCGGGGAGCTGTTTTTT
NA,NA,TRBV18,TRBJ2-2,CASSPPSGGAGTGELFF,TGTGCCAGCTCACCTCCATCGGGGGGCGCGGGGACCGGGGAGCTGTTTTTT
NA,NA,TRBV9,TRBJ2-6,CASPEYGAGEKSGANVLTF,TGTGCCAGCCCCGAATATGGGGCAGGAGAGAAATCTGGGGCCAACGTCCTGACTTTC